The entry below describes one TCR beta chain. Its matching antigen is unknown. This specimen belongs to a study of T cell responses to AZD1222 COVID-19 vaccine. Whole-study context: Whether given at about 4 or about 12 weeks, second doses were pooled. Study observations and caveats: The study found vaccine-associated CD4 TCRs spanning spike, dominant at 160-218 and 743-854. Mostly white British, mostly female donors; authors suggested clonal diversity may be underestimated. Nearly half of spike-specific TCRs reportedly target unmutated variant regions.

The assay was immunoSEQ multiplex PCR, and TCRdb's table has in-frame clones only and misses some. This table has fewer than 150,000 clones, approximately 84% appearing once. The CDR3 has 13 residues. This receptor was obtained from an adult in good health. Source: peripheral blood, taken on day 0 of AZD1222 vaccination. V gene TRBV21-1 combines with J gene TRBJ1-1. TRBV21-1 counts as a pseudogene. CDR3 loop: CASSQRPNTEAFF. CDR3 DNA sequence: TGTGCCAGCAGCCAAAGGCCGAACACTGAAGCTTTCTTT.